Listed here are 16 T cell receptor beta chains from one sample, sequenced in a study of follicular helper T cells after annual influenza vaccination. Clones were read by immunoSEQ multiplex PCR, and TCRdb kept only the in-frame ones, dropping some. This repertoire shows roughly 7,000 clones, roughly 83% found once; its top ten account for roughly 1.6%. Time point denoted: 2015-2016 season, 7 days after influenza vaccination. Source: CXCR5+ CD38- circulating T follicular helper cells from blood, taken 7 days after influenza vaccination. Subset noted: circulating Tfh, non-naive CD4+CXCR5+PD-1+ (ICOS+CD38+ or ICOS-CD38-). The receptors derive from an adult who received the influenza vaccine.

The chain recombines TRBV5-1 with TRBJ2-1; tentatively, D is TRBD2 (5 bases). The CDR3 has 16 amino acids. The germline V gene has CDR1 SGHRS and CDR2 YFSETQ. V gave up 5 bases and J gave up 8 bases, with 23 bases separating them. CDR3 protein: CASSRPMGGLRYEQFF. CDR3 nucleotides: TGCGCCAGCAGTAGACCTATGGGCGGGCTGAGGTATGAGCAGTTCTTC.

This clone was detected a few times. This chain joins TRBV7-2 and TRBJ2-7; no firm D call. CDR1 and CDR2 (germline): SGHTA, FQGNSA. Trimming stripped 5 bases from V and 0 bases from J, with 11 bases between. This CDR3 comprises 14 residues. In nucleotides, the CDR3 is TGTGCCAGCAGCAAAGACGGTCACTCCTACGAGCAGTACTTC. It encodes CASSKDGHSYEQYF.

V gene TRBV2 combines with J gene TRBJ2-2, with 10 bases lining up with TRBD2. V was clipped by 9 bases and J by 5 bases; unmatched bases: 9. Germline assignment: CDR1 SNHLY and CDR2 FYNNEI. This CDR3 comprises 15 residues. The CDR3 sequence is CASNPSGSWTGELFF. CDR3 bases: TGTGCCAGTAACCCTAGCGGGAGTTGGACCGGGGAGCTGTTTTTT.

CDR3 sequence reads: CASSLSRWTEAFF. CDR3 sequence (DNA): TGTGCCAGCAGTTTATCCCGTTGGACTGAAGCTTTCTTT. The gene calls are TRBV28 and TRBJ1-1; D is ambiguous. This CDR3 comprises 13 residues. V gave up 1 base and J gave up 5 bases, with 8 bases separating them. Germline V gives CDR1 MDHEN, CDR2 SYDVKM.

This clone has only a few counts. The J gene is TRBJ2-7, the V gene TRBV11-3, with 9 bases that match TRBD1. CDR1 and CDR2 (germline): SGHNT, YENEEA. This CDR3 is 13 amino acids long. Trimming cost V 10 bases and J 3 bases; bases outside gene matches: 7. CDR3 sequence: CATSQGAGYEQYF. The CDR3 DNA follows: TGTGCCACCTCACAGGGGGCAGGCTACGAGCAGTACTTC. Based on the CDR3 plus reference TRBV11-3 and TRBJ2-7, the full variable domain is EAGVVQSPRYKIIEKKQPVAFWCNPISGHNTLYWYLQNLGQGPELLIRYENEEAVDDSQLPKDRFSAERLKGVDSTLKIQPAELGDSAVYLCATSQGAGYEQYFGPGTRLTVT.

This chain connects TRBV5-6 to TRBJ2-6; D remains unclear. Per germline, CDR1 SGHDT and CDR2 YYEEEE. The V end was cut by 2 bases, the J end by 0 bases, with 6 bases between. This CDR3 is built from 15 residues. The CDR3 sequence: CASSLLASGANVLTF. The CDR3 nucleotides are TGTGCCAGCAGCTTACTGGCCTCTGGGGCCAACGTCCTGACTTTC.

The chain carries TRBV4-2 and TRBJ2-1; 10 bases fit TRBD2. Germline CDR1 is LGHNA and CDR2 is YNFKEQ. The CDR3 has 16 residues. V dropped 2 bases and J dropped 8; count of bases not matched to a gene: 9. The CDR3 DNA is TGTGCCAGCAGCCAATTGTTGGCTAGCGGGAGCGATGAGCAGTTCTTC. Translation gives CASSQLLASGSDEQFF.

This clone has just one count. This chain joins TRBV7-8 and TRBJ2-5, with 10 nucleotides matching TRBD2. The ends lost 5 bases at V and 4 bases at J; junction bases unmatched: 10. This CDR3 has 16 amino acids. Germline assignment: CDR1 SGHVS and CDR2 FQNEAQ. CDR3 nucleotide sequence: TGTGCCAGCAGCCCCCGAGGGGCTAGCGGGAGAGAGACCCAGTACTTC. Its translation is CASSPRGASGRETQYF.

The chain recombines TRBV7-2 with TRBJ2-1; TRBD1 agrees at 8 bases. The CDR3 runs to 16 residues. Unmatched junction bases numbered 10, after V lost 6 bases and J lost 3 bases. Germline V gives CDR1 SGHTA, CDR2 FQGNSA. DNA for the CDR3: TGTGCCAGCAGTCGACGCTCCGGGACAGGCTACAATGAGCAGTTCTTC. Translation: CASSRRSGTGYNEQFF.

This clone is a singleton in its sample. The DNA for the CDR3 is TGTGCCAGCAGCCAAGCCCTCGGAGTCCGGAACTATGGCTACACCTTC. Protein sequence: CASSQALGVRNYGYTF. The J gene is TRBJ1-2, the V gene TRBV14; D ambiguous. CDR3 size: 16 residues. Germline CDR1 reads SGHDN; CDR2 reads FVKESK. Trimming removed 1 base from V and 2 bases from J, with 14 bases in between.

The chain links TRBV6-1 to TRBJ1-2; D remains ambiguous. Trimming left V 11 bases short and J 2 bases short, with 21 bases between. CDR3 size: 15 residues. Germline loops: CDR1 MNHNS, CDR2 SASEGT. This chain's CDR3 is CASLKIFPSNYGYTF. The CDR3 DNA sequence: TGTGCCTCCCTGAAAATATTTCCTTCGAACTATGGCTACACCTTC.

This chain joins TRBV5-1 and TRBJ1-2, with D perhaps matching TRBD1 (6 bases). Between the trimmed V and J ends, which lost 4 bases and 8 bases, there was a span of 18 bases. CDR3 size: 14 residues. Germline CDR1 SGHRS, CDR2 YFSETQ. The CDR3 bases are TGCGCCAGCAGCGTGGGTTCTGGACAGTGGGGCTACACCTTC. It codes for CASSVGSGQWGYTF.

The chain recombines TRBV30 with TRBJ2-1; 9 nucleotides match TRBD2. The CDR3 runs 13 residues. Germline-derived CDR1 and CDR2 are GTSNPN and SVGIG (reference sequence). V dropped 0 bases and J dropped 10; count of bases not matched to a gene: 4. The CDR3 spells CAWSVSGRSEQFF. CDR3 DNA: TGTGCCTGGAGTGTAAGCGGGAGGAGCGAGCAGTTCTTC.

The V and J genes are TRBV6-1 and TRBJ1-2; weak D call: TRBD1 (5 bases). The ends were cut back, 2 bases at V and 8 bases at J, with 15 bases in the middle. CDR3 length: 14 residues. Per the germline V gene, CDR1 is MNHNS and CDR2 is SASEGT. The CDR3 DNA follows: TGTGCCAGCAGTGAAAGAGGGGTCGTCCGCGGCTACACCTTC. Translated: CASSERGVVRGYTF.

CDR3 amino acids: CASRFPNSEQYF. The CDR3 DNA reads TGCGCCAGCAGATTTCCAAATTCCGAGCAGTACTTC. This chain joins TRBV5-1 and TRBJ2-7; D unresolved. The CDR3 runs 12 residues. The V end was cut by 5 bases, the J end by 6 bases, with 12 bases between. The germline gives CDR1 SGHRS, CDR2 YFSETQ.

The sample holds one count of this clone. This rearrangement joins TRBV19 to TRBJ1-3, with a tentative D call TRBD1 (5 bases). The V gene's germline CDR1 is LNHDA and CDR2 SQIVND (reference sequence). The CDR3 is made up of 15 amino acids. V was pared by 7 bases and J by 3 bases, with 16 bases between. CDR3 DNA sequence: TGTGCCAGTAATCTGGGGCGAACCGGTGGAAACACCATATATTTT. Residues: CASNLGRTGGNTIYF.